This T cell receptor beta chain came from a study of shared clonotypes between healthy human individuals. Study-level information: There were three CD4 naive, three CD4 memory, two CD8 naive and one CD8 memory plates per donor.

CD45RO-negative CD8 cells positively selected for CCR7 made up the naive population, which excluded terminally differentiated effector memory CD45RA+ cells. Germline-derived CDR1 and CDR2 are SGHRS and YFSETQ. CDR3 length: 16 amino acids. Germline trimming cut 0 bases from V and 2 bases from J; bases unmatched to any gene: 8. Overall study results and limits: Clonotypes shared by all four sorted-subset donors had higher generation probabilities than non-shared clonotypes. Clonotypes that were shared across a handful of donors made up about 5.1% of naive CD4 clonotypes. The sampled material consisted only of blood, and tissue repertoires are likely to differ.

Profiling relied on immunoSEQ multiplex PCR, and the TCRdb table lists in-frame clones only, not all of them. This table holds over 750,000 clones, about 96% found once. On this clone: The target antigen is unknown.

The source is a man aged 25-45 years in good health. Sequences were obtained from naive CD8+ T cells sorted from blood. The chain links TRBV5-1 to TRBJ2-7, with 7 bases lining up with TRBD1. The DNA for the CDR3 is TGCGCCAGCAGCTTGGGGGCTAGGGGGCCCCCCTACGAGCAGTACTTC. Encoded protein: CASSLGARGPPYEQYF.